This T cell receptor (beta chain) was obtained from a study of CD8 T cells in Susac syndrome (dated by TCRdb to about 2019). For context, the study as a whole: Whether CD8+ T cell activation and differentiation in Susac syndrome was antigen driven was tested using repertoire sequencing. The clonality of the CD8+ T cell repertoire was compared across over 9 healthy donors, about 14 Susac syndrome patients and under 18 multiple sclerosis patients.

RNA was extracted using the RNeasy kit, and roughly 0.45 to 1 microgram was reverse transcribed with random hexamers. The immunoSEQ multiplex PCR assay, which covers 54 Vbeta and 13 Jbeta segments, was used to amplify TCR beta CDR3 regions. PCR amplification bias was corrected using a synthetic template baseline for primer optimization and computational correction. On the authors' methods: Reads were annotated to V, D and J genes per IMGT and analyzed with immunoSEQ Analyzer, keeping only productive sequences. Clonality was computed as one minus Shannon entropy normalized by log2 of the number of productive unique sequences. For each patient and control, public and private clones were evaluated among the 100 most prevalent clones. Clones were defined as Susac-specific when absent from the healthy and MS cohorts, from approximately 1,100 published viral clones and from other ImmuneACCESS disease sequences. The public reads were run again by TCRdb, first through fastp at Q25 and then through MiXCR, and only productive beta chains were kept. Rows with a matching CDR3 protein are joined into one entry that keeps the most common DNA and genes. TCRdb's processing, not the study's, gives the V and J calls here. This sample lists around 220,000 distinct CDR3 sequences; around 90% were detected once. The ten largest clonotypes hold roughly 0.15% of the sample.

Including cysteine and phenylalanine, the CDR3 has 20 amino acids. This entry keeps only the CDR3 DNA: 60 bases, framed from base 1. The germline V gene yields MNHEY for CDR1 and SVGAGI for CDR2. The junction shows trimming of 4 bases on V and 2 bases on J, and the gene matches do not reach 14 bases of it. A remark on this clonotype: No antigen is known for it. No qualities accompany the bases; no much larger clone lies one base away.

On the study overall, not on this receptor specifically: The TCR sequencing and HLA analysis was acknowledged to have included a relatively small number of individuals.

Peripheral blood CD8+ and CD4+ T cells from healthy donors, Susac syndrome patients and multiple sclerosis patients were profiled by high-throughput TCR beta sequencing. Treatment-naive patients with stable or active relapsing-remitting disease fulfilling revised McDonald criteria were used as multiple sclerosis controls. Bulk CD8+ and CD4+ T cells were purified by magnetic negative isolation, whereas CD8+ TEMRA cells were enriched by FACS. Blood was collected in EDTA tubes and processed within 24 hours, with PBMCs isolated through density gradient centrifugation. PBMCs intended for TCR sequencing were frozen in liquid nitrogen and were later thawed in a 37 degrees C water bath. A purity of at least 90% was achieved for sorted or isolated CD4+, CD8+ and CD8+ TEMRA cells.

The sequenced sample was CD8+ T cells from PBMCs. The sequence was collected from a human donor with multiple sclerosis. Recombination linked TRBV6-5 to TRBJ2-5, and TRBD2 matches 15 of the central bases. The CDR3: CASSWQRPGLAGGSQETQYF. The nucleotides read TGTGCCAGCAGTTGGCAACGACCGGGACTAGCGGGGGGTTCTCAAGAGACCCAGTACTTC.